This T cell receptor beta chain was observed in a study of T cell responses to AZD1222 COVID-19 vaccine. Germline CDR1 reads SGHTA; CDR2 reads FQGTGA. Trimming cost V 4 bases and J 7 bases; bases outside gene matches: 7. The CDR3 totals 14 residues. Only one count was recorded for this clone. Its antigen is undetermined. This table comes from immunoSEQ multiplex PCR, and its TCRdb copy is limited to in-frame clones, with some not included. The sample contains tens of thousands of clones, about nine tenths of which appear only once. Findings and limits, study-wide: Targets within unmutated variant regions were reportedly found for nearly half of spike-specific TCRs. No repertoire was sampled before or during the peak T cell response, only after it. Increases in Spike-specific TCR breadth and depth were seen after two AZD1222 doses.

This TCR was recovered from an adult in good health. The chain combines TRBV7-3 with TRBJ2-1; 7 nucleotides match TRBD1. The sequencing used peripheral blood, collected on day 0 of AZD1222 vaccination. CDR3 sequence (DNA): TGTGCCAGCAGCTCTAGGGACAGAAAAAATGAGCAGTTCTTC. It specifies CASSSRDRKNEQFF.